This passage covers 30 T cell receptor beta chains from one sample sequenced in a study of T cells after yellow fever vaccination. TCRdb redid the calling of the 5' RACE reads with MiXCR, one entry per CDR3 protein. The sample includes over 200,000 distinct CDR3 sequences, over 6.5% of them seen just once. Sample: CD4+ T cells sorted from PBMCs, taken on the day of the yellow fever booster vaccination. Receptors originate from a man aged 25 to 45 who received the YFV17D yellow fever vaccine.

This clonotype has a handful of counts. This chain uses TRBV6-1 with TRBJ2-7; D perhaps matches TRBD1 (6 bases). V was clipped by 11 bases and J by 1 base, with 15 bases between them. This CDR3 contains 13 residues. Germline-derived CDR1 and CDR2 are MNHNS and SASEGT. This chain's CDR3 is CAVTFRGSYEQYF. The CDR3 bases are TGTGCCGTAACATTCAGGGGATCCTACGAGCAGTACTTC.

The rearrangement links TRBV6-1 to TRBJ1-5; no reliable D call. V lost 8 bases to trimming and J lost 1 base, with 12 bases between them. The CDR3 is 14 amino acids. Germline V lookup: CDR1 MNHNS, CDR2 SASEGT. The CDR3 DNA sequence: TGTGCCAGCCGCCCGGGAGGGAGCAATCAGCCCCAGCATTTT. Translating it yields CASRPGGSNQPQHF.

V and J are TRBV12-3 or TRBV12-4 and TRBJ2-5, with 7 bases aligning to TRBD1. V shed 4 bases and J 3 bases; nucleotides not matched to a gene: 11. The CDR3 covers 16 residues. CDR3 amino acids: CASSSSGTAVKETQYF. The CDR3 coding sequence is TGTGCCAGCAGTTCCTCCGGGACAGCCGTAAAAGAGACCCAGTACTTC.

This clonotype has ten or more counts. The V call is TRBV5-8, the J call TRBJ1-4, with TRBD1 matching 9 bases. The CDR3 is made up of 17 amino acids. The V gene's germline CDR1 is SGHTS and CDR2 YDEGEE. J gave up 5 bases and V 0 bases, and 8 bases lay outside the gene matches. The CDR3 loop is CASSLDISGTGNEKLFF. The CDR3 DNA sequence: TGTGCCAGCAGCTTGGATATCTCCGGGACAGGGAATGAAAAACTGTTTTTT.

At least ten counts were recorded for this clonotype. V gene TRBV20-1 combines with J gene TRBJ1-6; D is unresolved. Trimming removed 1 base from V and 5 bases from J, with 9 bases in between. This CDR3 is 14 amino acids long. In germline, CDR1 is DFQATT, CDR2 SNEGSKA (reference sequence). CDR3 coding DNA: TGCAGTGCTAGAGTTCCGGGAGATAATTCACCCCTCCACTTT. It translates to CSARVPGDNSPLHF.

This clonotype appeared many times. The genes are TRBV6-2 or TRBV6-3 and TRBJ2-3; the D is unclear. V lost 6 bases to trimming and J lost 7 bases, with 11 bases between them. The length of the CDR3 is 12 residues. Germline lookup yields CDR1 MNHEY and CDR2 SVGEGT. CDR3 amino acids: CASSRSDYTQYF. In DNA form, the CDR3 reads TGTGCCAGCAGCCGATCAGATTATACGCAGTATTTT.

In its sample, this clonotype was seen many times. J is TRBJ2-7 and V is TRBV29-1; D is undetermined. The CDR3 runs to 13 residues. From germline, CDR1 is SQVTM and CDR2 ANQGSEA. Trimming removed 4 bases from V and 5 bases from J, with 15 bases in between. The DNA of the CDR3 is TGCAGCGTTGTGAGGCCGGGTCAGGACGAGCAGTACTTC. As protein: CSVVRPGQDEQYF.

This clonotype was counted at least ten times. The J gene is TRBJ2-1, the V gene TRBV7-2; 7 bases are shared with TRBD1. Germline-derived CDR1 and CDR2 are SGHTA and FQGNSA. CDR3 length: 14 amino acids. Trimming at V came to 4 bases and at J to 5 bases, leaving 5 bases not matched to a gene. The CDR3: CASSSPGQHNEQFF. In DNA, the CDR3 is TGTGCCAGCAGCTCCCCGGGACAGCACAATGAGCAGTTCTTC.

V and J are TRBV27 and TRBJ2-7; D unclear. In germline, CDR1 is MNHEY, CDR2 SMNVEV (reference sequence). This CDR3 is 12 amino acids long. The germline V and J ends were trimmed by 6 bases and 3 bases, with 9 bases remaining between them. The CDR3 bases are TGTGCCAGCAGGAACGGCTACTACGAGCAGTACTTC. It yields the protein CASRNGYYEQYF.

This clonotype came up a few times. The CDR3 here is CASSVGSGRDIDTQYF. In DNA form, the CDR3 reads TGTGCCAGCAGCGTCGGGAGCGGGAGGGATATAGATACGCAGTATTTT. The rearrangement links TRBV9 to TRBJ2-3, with 10 nucleotides matching TRBD2. V shed 2 bases, J shed 5 bases, and the junction held 8 bases outside the gene matches. Per germline, CDR1 SGDLS and CDR2 YYNGEE. The CDR3 totals 16 residues.

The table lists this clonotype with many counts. The CDR3 coding sequence is TGTGCCAGCAGCTTTGAGGTTGGCTCTGGGGCCAACGTCCTGACTTTC. It is translated as CASSFEVGSGANVLTF. The chain is built from TRBV7-9 and TRBJ2-6; D unclear. CDR1 and CDR2 from the germline V gene are SEHNR and FQNEAQ (reference sequence). Trimming stripped 3 bases from V and 0 bases from J, with 9 bases between. The CDR3 runs to 16 residues. Filled out from reference TRBV7-9 and TRBJ2-6, the complete variable domain reads DTGVSQNPRHKITKRGQNVTFRCDPISEHNRLYWYRQTLGQGPEFLTYFQNEAQLEKSRLLSDRFSAERPKGSFSTLEIQRTEQGDSAMYLCASSFEVGSGANVLTFGAGSRLTVL.

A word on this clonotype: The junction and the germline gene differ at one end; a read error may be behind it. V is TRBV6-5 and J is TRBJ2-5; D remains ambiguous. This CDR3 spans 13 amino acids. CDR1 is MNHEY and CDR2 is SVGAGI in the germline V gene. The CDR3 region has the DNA TGTGCCAGCTGTTACTATGGCCAAGAGACCCAGTACTTC. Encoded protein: CASCYYGQETQYF.

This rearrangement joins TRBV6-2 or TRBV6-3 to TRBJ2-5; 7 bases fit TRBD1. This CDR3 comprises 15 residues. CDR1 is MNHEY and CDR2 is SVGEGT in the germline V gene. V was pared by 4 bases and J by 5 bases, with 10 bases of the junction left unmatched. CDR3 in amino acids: CASSFRDRFTETQYF. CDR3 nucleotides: TGTGCCAGCAGTTTTCGGGACAGATTTACGGAGACCCAGTACTTC.

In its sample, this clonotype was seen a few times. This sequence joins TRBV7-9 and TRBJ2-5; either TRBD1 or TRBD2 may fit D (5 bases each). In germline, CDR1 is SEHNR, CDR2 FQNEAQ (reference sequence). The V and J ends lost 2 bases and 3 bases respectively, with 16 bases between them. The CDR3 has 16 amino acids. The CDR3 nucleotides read TGTGCCAGCAGCTTAATAATTCTCGGGACCAAAGAGACCCAGTACTTC. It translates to CASSLIILGTKETQYF.

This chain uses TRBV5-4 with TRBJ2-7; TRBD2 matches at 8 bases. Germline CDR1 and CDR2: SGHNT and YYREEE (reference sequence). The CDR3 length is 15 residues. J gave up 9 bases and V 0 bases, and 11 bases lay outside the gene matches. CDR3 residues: CASSLDPSGFNGQYF. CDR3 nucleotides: TGTGCCAGCAGCTTGGACCCTAGCGGGTTCAACGGGCAGTACTTC. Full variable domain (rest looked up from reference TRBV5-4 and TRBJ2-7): ETGVTQSPTHLIKTRGQQVTLRCSSQSGHNTVSWYQQALGQGPQFIFQYYREEENGRGNFPPRFSGLQFPNYSSELNVNALELDDSALYLCASSLDPSGFNGQYFGPGTRLTVT.

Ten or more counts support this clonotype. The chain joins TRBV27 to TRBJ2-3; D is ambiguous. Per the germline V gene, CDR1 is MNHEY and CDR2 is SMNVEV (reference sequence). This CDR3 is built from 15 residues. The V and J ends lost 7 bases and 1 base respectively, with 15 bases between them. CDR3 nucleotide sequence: TGTGCCAGCACCCAAACGGAGCCCCGCACAGATACGCAGTATTTT. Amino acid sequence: CASTQTEPRTDTQYF.

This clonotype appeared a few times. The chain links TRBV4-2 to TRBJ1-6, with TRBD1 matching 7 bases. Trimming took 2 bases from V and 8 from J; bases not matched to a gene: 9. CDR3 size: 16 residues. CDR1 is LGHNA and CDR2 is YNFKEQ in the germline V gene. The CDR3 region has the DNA TGTGCCAGCAGCCAACCAGACAGGGCCTTGGATTCACCCCTCCACTTT. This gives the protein CASSQPDRALDSPLHF.

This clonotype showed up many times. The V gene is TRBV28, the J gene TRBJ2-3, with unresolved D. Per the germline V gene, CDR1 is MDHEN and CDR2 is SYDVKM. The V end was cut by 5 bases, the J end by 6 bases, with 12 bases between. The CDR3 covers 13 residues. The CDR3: CASSKWKEDTQYF. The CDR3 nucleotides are TGTGCCAGCAGTAAGTGGAAAGAGGATACGCAGTATTTT. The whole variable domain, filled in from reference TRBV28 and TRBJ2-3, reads DVKVTQSSRYLVKRTGEKVFLECVQDMDHENMFWYRQDPGLGLRLIYFSYDVKMKEKGDIPEGYSVSREKKERFSLILESASTNQTSMYLCASSKWKEDTQYFGPGTRLTVL.

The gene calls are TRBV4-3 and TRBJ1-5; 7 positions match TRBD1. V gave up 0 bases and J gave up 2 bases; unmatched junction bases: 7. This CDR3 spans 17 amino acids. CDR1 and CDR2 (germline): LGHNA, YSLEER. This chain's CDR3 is CASSQERGRVGNQPQHF. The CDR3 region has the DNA TGCGCCAGCAGCCAAGAGAGGGGGCGAGTTGGCAATCAGCCCCAGCATTTT.

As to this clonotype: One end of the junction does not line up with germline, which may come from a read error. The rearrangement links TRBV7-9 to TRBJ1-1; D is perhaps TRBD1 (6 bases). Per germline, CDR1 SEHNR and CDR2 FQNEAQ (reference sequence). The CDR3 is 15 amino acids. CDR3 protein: CASSQPRTANTKAFF. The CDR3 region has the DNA TGTGCCAGCAGCCAACCCCGGACAGCGAACACTAAAGCTTTCTTT.

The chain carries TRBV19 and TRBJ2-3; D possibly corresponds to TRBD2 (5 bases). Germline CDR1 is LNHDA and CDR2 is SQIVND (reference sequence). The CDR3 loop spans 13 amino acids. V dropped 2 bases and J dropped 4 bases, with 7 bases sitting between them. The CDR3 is CASSIRGPDTQYF. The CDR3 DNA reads TGTGCCAGTAGTATAAGAGGGCCAGATACGCAGTATTTT. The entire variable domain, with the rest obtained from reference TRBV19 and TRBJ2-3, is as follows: DGGITQSPKYLFRKEGQNVTLSCEQNLNHDAMYWYRQDPGQGLRLIYYSQIVNDFQKGDIAEGYSVSREKKESFPLTVTSAQKNPTAFYLCASSIRGPDTQYFGPGTRLTVL.

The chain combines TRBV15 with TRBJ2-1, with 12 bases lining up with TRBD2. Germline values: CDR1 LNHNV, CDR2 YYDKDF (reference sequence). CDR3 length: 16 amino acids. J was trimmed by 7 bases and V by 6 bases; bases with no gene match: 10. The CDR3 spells CATSPRTSGRLNEQFF. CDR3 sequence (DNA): TGTGCCACCAGTCCGCGAACTAGCGGGAGGTTAAATGAGCAGTTCTTC.

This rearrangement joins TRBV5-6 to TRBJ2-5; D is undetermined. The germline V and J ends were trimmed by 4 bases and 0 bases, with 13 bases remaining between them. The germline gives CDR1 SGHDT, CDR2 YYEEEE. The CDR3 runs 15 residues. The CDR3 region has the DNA TGTGCCAGCAGCCTCTCTTGGCCAAACCAAGAGACCCAGTACTTC. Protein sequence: CASSLSWPNQETQYF.

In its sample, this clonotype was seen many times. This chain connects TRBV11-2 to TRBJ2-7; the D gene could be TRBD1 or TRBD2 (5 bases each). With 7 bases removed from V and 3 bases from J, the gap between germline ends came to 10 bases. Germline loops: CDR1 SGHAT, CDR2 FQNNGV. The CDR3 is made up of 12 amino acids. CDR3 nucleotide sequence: TGTGCCAGCACCCTGAGGGGCTACGAGCAGTACTTC. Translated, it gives CASTLRGYEQYF.

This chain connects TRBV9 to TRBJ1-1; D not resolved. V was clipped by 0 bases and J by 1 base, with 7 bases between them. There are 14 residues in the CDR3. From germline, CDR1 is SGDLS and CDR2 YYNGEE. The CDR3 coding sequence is TGTGCCAGCAGCGTAGCAGGAGAGAACACTGAAGCTTTCTTT. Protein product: CASSVAGENTEAFF.

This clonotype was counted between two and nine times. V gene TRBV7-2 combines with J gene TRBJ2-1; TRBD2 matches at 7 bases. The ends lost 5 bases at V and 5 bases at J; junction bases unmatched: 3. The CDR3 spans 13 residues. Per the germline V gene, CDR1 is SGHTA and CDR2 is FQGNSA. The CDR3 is CASSTSANNEQFF. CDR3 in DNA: TGTGCCAGCAGCACTAGCGCTAACAATGAGCAGTTCTTC.

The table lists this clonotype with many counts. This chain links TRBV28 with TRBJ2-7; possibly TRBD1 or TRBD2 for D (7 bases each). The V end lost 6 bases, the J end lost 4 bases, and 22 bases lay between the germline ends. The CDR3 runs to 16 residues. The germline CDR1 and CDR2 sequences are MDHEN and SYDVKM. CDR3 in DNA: TGTGCCAGCAGCGCCCAACCGGGGCAGGGGGGGTACGAGCAGTACTTC. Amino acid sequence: CASSAQPGQGGYEQYF.

As DNA, the CDR3 is TGCAGTGCAGGGGGGGGGGAGGTGTCCCGTGAGCAGTTCTTC. Amino acid sequence: CSAGGGEVSREQFF. The chain links TRBV20-1 to TRBJ2-1, with TRBD2 as a possible D gene (7 bases). V was cut by 6 bases and J by 9 bases, with 21 bases left in between. This CDR3 has 14 residues. The germline V gene encodes CDR1 DFQATT and CDR2 SNEGSKA (reference sequence).

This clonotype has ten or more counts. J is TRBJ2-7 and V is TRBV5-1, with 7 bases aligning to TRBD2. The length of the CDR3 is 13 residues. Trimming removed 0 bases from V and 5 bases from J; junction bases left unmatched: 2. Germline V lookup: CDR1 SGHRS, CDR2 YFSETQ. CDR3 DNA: TGCGCCAGCAGCTTGGGTGCGGGGGACGAGCAGTACTTC. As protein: CASSLGAGDEQYF.

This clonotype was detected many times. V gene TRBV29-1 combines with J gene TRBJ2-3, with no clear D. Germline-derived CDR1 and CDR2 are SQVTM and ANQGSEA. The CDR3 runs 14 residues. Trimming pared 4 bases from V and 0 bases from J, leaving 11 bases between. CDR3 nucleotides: TGCAGCGTTGGTGGGGTAAAAAGCACAGATACGCAGTATTTT. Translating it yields CSVGGVKSTDTQYF.